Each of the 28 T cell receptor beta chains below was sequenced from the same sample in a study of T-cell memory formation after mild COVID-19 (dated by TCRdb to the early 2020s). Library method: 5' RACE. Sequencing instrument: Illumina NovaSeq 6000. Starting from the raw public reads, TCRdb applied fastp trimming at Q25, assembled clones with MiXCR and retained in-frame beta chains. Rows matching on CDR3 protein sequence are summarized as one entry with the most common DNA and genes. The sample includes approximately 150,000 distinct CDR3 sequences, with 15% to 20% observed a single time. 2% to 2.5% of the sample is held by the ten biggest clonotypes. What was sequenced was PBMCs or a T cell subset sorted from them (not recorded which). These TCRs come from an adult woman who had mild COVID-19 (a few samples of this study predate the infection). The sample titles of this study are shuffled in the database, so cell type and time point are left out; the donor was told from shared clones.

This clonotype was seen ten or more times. CDR3 in amino acids: CASSYSVGSQAKNIQYF. The CDR3 bases are TGTGCCAGCAGTTACTCGGTAGGGTCCCAAGCCAAAAACATTCAGTACTTC. This rearrangement joins TRBV6-6 to TRBJ2-4; D gene ambiguous. The CDR3 runs to 17 residues. V lost 0 bases and J lost 0, with 12 bases in between. The V gene's germline CDR1 is MNHNY and CDR2 SVGAGI (reference sequence).

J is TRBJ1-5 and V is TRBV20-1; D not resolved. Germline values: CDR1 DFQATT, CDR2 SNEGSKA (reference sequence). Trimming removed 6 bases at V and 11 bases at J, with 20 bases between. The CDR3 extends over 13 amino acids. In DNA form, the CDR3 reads TGCAGTGCCCCCGGCCCACTGGGTCGAGCCCAGCATTTT. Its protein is CSAPGPLGRAQHF.

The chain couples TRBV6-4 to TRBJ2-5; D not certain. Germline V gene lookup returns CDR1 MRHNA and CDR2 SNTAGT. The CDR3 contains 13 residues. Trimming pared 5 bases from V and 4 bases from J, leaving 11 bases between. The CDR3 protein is CASSPGTGETQYF. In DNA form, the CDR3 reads TGTGCCAGCAGTCCCGGTACTGGAGAGACCCAGTACTTC.

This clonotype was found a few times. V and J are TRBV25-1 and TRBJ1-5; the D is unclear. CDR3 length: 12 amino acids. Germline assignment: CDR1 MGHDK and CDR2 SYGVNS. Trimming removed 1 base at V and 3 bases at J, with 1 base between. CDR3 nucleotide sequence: TGTGCCAGCAGTGAATCCAATCAGCCCCAGCATTTT. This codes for CASSESNQPQHF.

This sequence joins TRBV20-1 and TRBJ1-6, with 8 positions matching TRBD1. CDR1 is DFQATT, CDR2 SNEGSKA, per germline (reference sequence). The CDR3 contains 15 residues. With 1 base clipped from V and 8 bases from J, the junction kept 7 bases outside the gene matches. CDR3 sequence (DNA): TGCAGTGCTAGAGCCCGACAGGGGCCCTATTCACCCCTCCACTTT. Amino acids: CSARARQGPYSPLHF.

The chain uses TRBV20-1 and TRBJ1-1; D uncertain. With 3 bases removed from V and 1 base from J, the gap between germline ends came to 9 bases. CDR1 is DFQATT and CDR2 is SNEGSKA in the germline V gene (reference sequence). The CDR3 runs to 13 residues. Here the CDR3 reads CSARREPNTEAFF. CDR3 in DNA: TGCAGTGCTAGGAGGGAGCCGAACACTGAAGCTTTCTTT.

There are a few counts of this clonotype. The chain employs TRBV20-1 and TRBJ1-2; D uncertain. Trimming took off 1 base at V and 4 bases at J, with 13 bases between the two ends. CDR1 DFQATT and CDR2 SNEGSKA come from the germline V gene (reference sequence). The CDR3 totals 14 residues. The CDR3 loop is CSARAGTMSYGYTF. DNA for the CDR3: TGCAGTGCTAGAGCGGGAACAATGAGCTATGGCTACACCTTC.

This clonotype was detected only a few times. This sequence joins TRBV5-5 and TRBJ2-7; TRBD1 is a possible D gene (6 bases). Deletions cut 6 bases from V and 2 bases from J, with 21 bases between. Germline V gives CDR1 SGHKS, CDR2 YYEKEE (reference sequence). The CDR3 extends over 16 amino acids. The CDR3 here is CASNPTGAYPPYEQYF. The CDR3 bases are TGTGCCAGCAACCCGACAGGCGCTTACCCACCCTACGAGCAGTACTTC.

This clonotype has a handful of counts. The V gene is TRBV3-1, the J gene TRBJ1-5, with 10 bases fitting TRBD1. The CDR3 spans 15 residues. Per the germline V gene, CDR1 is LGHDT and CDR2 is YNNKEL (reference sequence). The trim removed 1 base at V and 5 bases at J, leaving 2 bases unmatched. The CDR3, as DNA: TGTGCCAGCAGCCAAGTTGGGACAGGGGATCAGCCCCAGCATTTT. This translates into CASSQVGTGDQPQHF.

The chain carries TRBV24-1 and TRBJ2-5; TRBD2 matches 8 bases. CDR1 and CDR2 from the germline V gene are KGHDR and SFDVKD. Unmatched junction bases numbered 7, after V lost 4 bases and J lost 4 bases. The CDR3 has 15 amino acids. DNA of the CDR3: TGTGCCACCAGTGAATCTCGGCTAGCGGGAGAGACCCAGTACTTC. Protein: CATSESRLAGETQYF.

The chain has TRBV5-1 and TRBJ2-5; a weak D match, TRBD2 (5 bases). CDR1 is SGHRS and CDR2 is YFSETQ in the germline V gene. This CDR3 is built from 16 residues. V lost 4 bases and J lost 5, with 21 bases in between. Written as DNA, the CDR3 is TGCGCCAGCAGCCCCGTCTCTGGGCCGTGGGAGGAGACCCAGTACTTC. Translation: CASSPVSGPWEETQYF.

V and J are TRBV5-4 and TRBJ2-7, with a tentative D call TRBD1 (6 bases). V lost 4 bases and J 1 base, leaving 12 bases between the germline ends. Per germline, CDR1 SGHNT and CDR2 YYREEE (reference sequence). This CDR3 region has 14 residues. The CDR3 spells CASSINRDSYEQYF. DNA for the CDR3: TGTGCCAGCAGCATCAACAGGGATTCCTACGAGCAGTACTTC.

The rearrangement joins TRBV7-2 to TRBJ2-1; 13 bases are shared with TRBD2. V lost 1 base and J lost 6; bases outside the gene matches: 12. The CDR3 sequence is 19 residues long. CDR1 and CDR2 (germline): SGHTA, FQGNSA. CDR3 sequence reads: CASSLGFGRLAGGSNEQFF. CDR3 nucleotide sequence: TGTGCCAGCAGCTTAGGGTTTGGGCGACTAGCGGGAGGATCCAATGAGCAGTTCTTC.

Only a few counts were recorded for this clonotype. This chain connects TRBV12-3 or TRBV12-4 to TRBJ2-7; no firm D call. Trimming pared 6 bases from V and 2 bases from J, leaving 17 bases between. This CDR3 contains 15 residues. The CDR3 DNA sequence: TGTGCCAGCAGCCCTGGGTCCATTGCTACCTACGAGCAGTACTTC. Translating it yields CASSPGSIATYEQYF.

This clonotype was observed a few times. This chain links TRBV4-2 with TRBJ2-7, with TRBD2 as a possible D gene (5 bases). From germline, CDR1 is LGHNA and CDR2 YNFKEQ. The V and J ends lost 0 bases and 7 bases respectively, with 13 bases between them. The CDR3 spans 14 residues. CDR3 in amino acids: CASSQDEGSGEQYF. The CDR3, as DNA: TGTGCCAGCAGCCAAGATGAGGGTTCGGGGGAGCAGTACTTC.

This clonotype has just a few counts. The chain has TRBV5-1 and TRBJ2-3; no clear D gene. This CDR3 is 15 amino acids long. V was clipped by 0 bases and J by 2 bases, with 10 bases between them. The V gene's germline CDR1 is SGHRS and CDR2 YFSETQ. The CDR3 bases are TGCGCCAGCAGCTTGGACGGATCCTACACAGATACGCAGTATTTT. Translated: CASSLDGSYTDTQYF.

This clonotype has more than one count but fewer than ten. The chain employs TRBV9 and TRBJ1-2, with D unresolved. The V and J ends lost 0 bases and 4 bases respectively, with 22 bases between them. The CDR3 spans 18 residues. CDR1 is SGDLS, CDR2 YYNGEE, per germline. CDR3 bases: TGTGCCAGCAGCGTAGGGGGTCAGCGGGAGACGGTGTTCTATGGCTACACCTTC. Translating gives CASSVGGQRETVFYGYTF.

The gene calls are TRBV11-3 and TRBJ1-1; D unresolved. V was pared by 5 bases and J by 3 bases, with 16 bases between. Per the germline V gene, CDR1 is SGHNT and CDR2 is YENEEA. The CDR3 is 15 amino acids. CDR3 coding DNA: TGTGCCAGCAGCCCCTTGGTGGGGTGGGACACTGAAGCTTTCTTT. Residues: CASSPLVGWDTEAFF.

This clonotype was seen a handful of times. Here the CDR3 reads CASSLKPVNEQFF. The DNA of the CDR3 is TGCGCCAGCAGCTTAAAGCCCGTCAATGAGCAGTTCTTC. V usage is TRBV5-1 and J usage is TRBJ2-1; D call uncertain. Trimming cost V 2 bases and J 6 bases, with 9 bases left between them. The CDR3 is 13 amino acids. Germline V gene sequence: CDR1 SGHRS, CDR2 YFSETQ.

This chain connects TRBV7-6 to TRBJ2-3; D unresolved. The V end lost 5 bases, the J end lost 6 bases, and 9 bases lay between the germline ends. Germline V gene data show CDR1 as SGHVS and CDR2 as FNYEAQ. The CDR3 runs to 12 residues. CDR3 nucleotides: TGTGCCAGCAGCCGTGCCCCTGATACGCAGTATTTT. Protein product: CASSRAPDTQYF.

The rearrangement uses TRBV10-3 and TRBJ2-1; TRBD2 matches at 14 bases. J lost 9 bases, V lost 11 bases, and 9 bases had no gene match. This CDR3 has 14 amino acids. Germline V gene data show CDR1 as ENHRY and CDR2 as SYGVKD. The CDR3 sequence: CAASGTSGRGEQFF. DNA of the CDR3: TGTGCCGCCTCCGGGACTAGCGGGAGAGGTGAGCAGTTCTTC.

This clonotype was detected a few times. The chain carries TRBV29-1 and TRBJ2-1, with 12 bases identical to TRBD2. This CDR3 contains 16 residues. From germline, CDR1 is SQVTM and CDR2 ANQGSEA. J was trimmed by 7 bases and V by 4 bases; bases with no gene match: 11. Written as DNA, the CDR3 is TGCAGCGTTGCTAGACGGTTGACTAGCGGGAGTAATGAGCAGTTCTTC. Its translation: CSVARRLTSGSNEQFF.

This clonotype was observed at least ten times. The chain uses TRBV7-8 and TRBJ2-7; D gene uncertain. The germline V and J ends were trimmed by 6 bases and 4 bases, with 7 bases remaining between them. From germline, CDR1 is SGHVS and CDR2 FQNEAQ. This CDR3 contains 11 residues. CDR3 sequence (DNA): TGTGCCAGCAGTTTAACTTACGAGCAGTACTTC. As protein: CASSLTYEQYF.

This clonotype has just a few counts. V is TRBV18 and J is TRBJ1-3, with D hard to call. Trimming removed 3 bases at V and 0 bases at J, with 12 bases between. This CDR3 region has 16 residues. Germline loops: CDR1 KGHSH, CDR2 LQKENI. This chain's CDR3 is CASSPSRTASGNTIYF. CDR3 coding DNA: TGTGCCAGCTCACCGTCTAGGACGGCCTCTGGAAACACCATATATTTT.

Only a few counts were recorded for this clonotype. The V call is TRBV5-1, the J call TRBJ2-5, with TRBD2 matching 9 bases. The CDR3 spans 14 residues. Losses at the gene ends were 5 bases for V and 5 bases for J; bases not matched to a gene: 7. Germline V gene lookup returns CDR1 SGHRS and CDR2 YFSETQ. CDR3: CASRVAGAEETQYF. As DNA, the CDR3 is TGCGCCAGCAGGGTAGCGGGAGCCGAGGAGACCCAGTACTTC.

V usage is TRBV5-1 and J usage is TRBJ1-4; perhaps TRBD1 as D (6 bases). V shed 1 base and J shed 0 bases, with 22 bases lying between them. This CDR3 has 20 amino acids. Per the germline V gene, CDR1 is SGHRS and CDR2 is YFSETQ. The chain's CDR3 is CASSLTLGEPGASTNEKLFF. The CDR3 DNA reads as TGCGCCAGCAGCTTGACCCTCGGGGAGCCAGGGGCCTCAACTAATGAAAAACTGTTTTTT.

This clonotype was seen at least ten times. CDR3: CASSHGRRETQYF. Written as DNA, the CDR3 is TGTGCCAGCTCCCACGGGAGGCGCGAGACCCAGTACTTC. The chain employs TRBV18 and TRBJ2-5, with TRBD2 matching 7 bases. The V gene end was trimmed by 6 bases and the J gene end by 5 bases; junction bases not matched to a gene: 6. This CDR3 comprises 13 residues. Germline loops: CDR1 KGHSH, CDR2 LQKENI.

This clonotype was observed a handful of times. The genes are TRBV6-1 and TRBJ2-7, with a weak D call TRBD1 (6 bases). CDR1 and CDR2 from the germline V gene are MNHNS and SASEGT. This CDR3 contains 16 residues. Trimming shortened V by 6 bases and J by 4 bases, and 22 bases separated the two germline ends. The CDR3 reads CASRAFLTGRGYEQYF. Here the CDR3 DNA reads TGTGCCAGCAGGGCCTTTCTTACGGGCAGGGGTTACGAGCAGTACTTC.